This TCR beta chain was sequenced for a study of T cell changes during pregnancy in multiple sclerosis. V shed 5 bases, J shed 2 bases, and the junction held 7 bases outside the gene matches. This CDR3 region has 15 residues. Germline V CDR1 and CDR2: SGHRS, YFSETQ. Libraries were prepared by immunoSEQ multiplex PCR; TCRdb keeps only in-frame clonotypes and omits some of them. This sample has 38,000 or so clones, with 85% to 95% found just once. This sequence originates from a female donor with multiple sclerosis, enrolled in a pregnancy study. V is TRBV5-1 and J is TRBJ2-3; the match to TRBD2 covers 8 bases. The sample here was CD4+ T cells from peripheral blood mononuclear cells, taken in the first trimester of pregnancy. The CDR3 spells CASRGSGDFTDTQYF. The CDR3, as DNA: TGCGCCAGCAGGGGTAGCGGGGACTTCACAGATACGCAGTATTTT.